Listed here are 28 T cell receptor beta chains from one sample, sequenced in a study of blood T cells in healthy people across ages. Primers used in a second PCR of about 7 to 12 cycles were a sample-barcoded 5' primer and a J-beta primer mix. Via MiXCR, TCRdb re-called the 5' RACE reads, giving one row per CDR3 protein. The sample lists more than 650,000 distinct CDR3 sequences, about 20% seen once, with 22% in the top ten. Material: blood. These receptors were collected from a man in his sixties or seventies in good health.

The table lists this clonotype with a few counts. The V gene is TRBV29-1, the J gene TRBJ2-1; D is tentatively TRBD1 or TRBD2 (6 bases each). Germline-derived CDR1 and CDR2 are SQVTM and ANQGSEA. V dropped 6 bases and J dropped 10 bases, with 19 bases sitting between them. This CDR3 is 13 amino acids long. As DNA, the CDR3 is TGCAGCGTGCGGATTGGAGGGGGAGGCGAGCAGTTCTTC. Its translation is CSVRIGGGGEQFF.

In its sample, this clonotype was seen a few times. The chain carries TRBV5-5 and TRBJ1-4; TRBD1 might be the D (5 bases). The CDR3 runs to 16 residues. V was trimmed by 1 base and J by 0 bases, leaving 10 bases between them. Germline CDR1 and CDR2: SGHKS and YYEKEE (reference sequence). The CDR3 spells CASSLSLGATNEKLFF. CDR3 DNA: TGTGCCAGCAGCTTGAGTCTAGGGGCAACTAATGAAAAACTGTTTTTT.

This clonotype was seen once. J is TRBJ2-3 and V is TRBV6-2 or TRBV6-3; 10 positions agree with TRBD2. The CDR3 is 15 residues long. CDR1 is MNHEY and CDR2 is SVGEGT in the germline V gene. V was clipped by 6 bases and J by 4 bases; unmatched bases: 7. CDR3 protein: CASRKGLAGADTQYF. DNA for the CDR3: TGTGCCAGCAGAAAAGGTCTAGCGGGAGCAGATACGCAGTATTTT.

Concerning this clonotype: Germline is not matched at one junction end, which may reflect a read error. The CDR3 loop is CASSLMGGAASYQQYF. DNA for the CDR3: TGTGCCAGCAGTTTGATGGGCGGGGCCGCGTCCTACCAGCAGTACTTC. J is TRBJ2-7 and V is TRBV12-3 or TRBV12-4; weak D call: TRBD2 (6 bases). This CDR3 has 16 residues.

The CDR3 loop reads CASTLSLYEQFF. In nucleotides, the CDR3 is TGTGCCAGCACCCTGAGTCTCTATGAGCAGTTCTTC. The genes are TRBV2 and TRBJ2-7; D is undetermined. Gene TRBJ2-1 matches the end of the DNA better, so the J call may be wrong. Looked up from germline, CDR1 is SNHLY and CDR2 is FYNNEI. The CDR3 has 12 amino acids.

The gene calls are TRBV12-3 or TRBV12-4 and TRBJ2-2; 10 nucleotides agree with TRBD1. This CDR3 spans 14 amino acids. V shed 6 bases, J shed 7 bases, and the junction held 5 bases outside the gene matches. CDR3 region: CASRDRGRGGELFF. The CDR3 region has the DNA TGTGCCAGCAGAGACAGGGGGCGAGGCGGGGAGCTGTTTTTT.

This clonotype was counted between two and nine times. The chain recombines TRBV27 with TRBJ1-1, with TRBD1 matching over 9 bases. The CDR3 runs to 12 residues. Germline V gives CDR1 MNHEY, CDR2 SMNVEV (reference sequence). The J segment lost 9 bases and the V segment lost 8 bases, leaving 7 bases of the junction unmatched. The CDR3 spells CASQDRGGKAFF. CDR3 DNA: TGTGCCAGCCAGGACAGGGGAGGAAAAGCTTTCTTT.

The V gene is TRBV6-5, the J gene TRBJ1-2; D ambiguous. This CDR3 spans 15 amino acids. The V end lost 5 bases, the J end lost 0 bases, and 13 bases lay between the germline ends. Germline CDR1 reads MNHEY; CDR2 reads SVGAGI. The CDR3 sequence is CASSRAITSNYGYTF. Here the CDR3 DNA reads TGTGCCAGCAGTCGCGCTATCACATCTAACTATGGCTACACCTTC.

This clonotype turned up a few times. The V call is TRBV20-1, the J call TRBJ2-1; TRBD1 or TRBD2 may be the D gene (5 bases each). The germline CDR1 and CDR2 sequences are DFQATT and SNEGSKA (reference sequence). This CDR3 spans 16 amino acids. Trimming took off 0 bases at V and 4 bases at J, with 16 bases between the two ends. CDR3 region: CSARDPSGTGYNEQFF. DNA for the CDR3: TGCAGTGCTAGAGATCCATCAGGGACGGGTTACAATGAGCAGTTCTTC.

V and J are TRBV7-6 and TRBJ2-1; D ambiguous. The germline V and J ends were trimmed by 7 bases and 3 bases, with 7 bases remaining between them. This CDR3 is built from 12 residues. Germline V gene sequence: CDR1 SGHVS, CDR2 FNYEAQ. Here the CDR3 reads CASISRYNEQFF. The CDR3 nucleotides are TGTGCCAGCATCTCCCGCTACAATGAGCAGTTCTTC.

This clonotype was detected many times. The J gene is TRBJ2-5, the V gene TRBV7-9; 9 nucleotides agree with TRBD2. The J call may be wrong; the DNA end is better matched by TRBJ2-1. CDR1 is SEHNR and CDR2 is FQNEAQ in the germline V gene (reference sequence). The CDR3 extends over 15 amino acids. DNA of the CDR3: TGTGCCAGCAGCTTAGCAGCGGGGGGACGAACCGAGCAGTTCTTC. Its protein product is CASSLAAGGRTEQFF.

This clonotype was counted a few times. The V gene is TRBV28, the J gene TRBJ2-7; 8 nucleotides match TRBD2. The CDR3 runs to 14 residues. Germline CDR1 and CDR2: MDHEN and SYDVKM. The J segment lost 4 bases and the V segment lost 9 bases, leaving 11 bases of the junction unmatched. DNA of the CDR3: TGTGCCAGTACCCAAGCGGGGGAGCTATACGAGCAGTACTTC. It codes for CASTQAGELYEQYF. The full variable domain, completed using reference TRBV28 and TRBJ2-7, is DVKVTQSSRYLVKRTGEKVFLECVQDMDHENMFWYRQDPGLGLRLIYFSYDVKMKEKGDIPEGYSVSREKKERFSLILESASTNQTSMYLCASTQAGELYEQYFGPGTRLTVT.

The chain uses TRBV5-1 and TRBJ1-1, with D hard to call. The CDR3 has 15 amino acids. Trimming stripped 0 bases from V and 1 base from J, with 10 bases between. Germline V gene lookup returns CDR1 SGHRS and CDR2 YFSETQ. This chain's CDR3 is CASSLVPGSNTEAFF. For the CDR3, the DNA is TGCGCCAGCAGCTTGGTTCCGGGGTCGAACACTGAAGCTTTCTTT.

The chain has TRBV20-1 and TRBJ1-2; D is uncertain. CDR1 is DFQATT, CDR2 SNEGSKA, per germline (reference sequence). This CDR3 comprises 11 residues. Trimming shortened V by 6 bases and J by 7 bases, and 12 bases separated the two germline ends. The CDR3, as DNA: TGCAGTGCCCCACGGACCGGTGGCTACACCTTC. Protein: CSAPRTGGYTF.

The J gene is TRBJ1-6, the V gene TRBV3-1; D unclear. In germline, CDR1 is LGHDT, CDR2 YNNKEL (reference sequence). The CDR3 contains 12 residues. Between the trimmed V and J ends, which lost 0 bases and 9 bases, there was a span of 3 bases. The CDR3 region is CASSQDGSPLHF. The CDR3 coding sequence is TGTGCCAGCAGCCAAGATGGTTCACCCCTCCACTTT.

CDR3 bases: TGTGCCATCAGTGCAGCGGGGGGTGCGAACACCGGGGAGCTGTTTTTT. It translates to CAISAAGGANTGELFF. The genes are TRBV10-3 and TRBJ2-2; the match to TRBD2 covers 9 bases. Per germline, CDR1 ENHRY and CDR2 SYGVKD. V was pared by 4 bases and J by 0 bases, with 3 bases of the junction left unmatched. The CDR3 loop spans 16 amino acids.

This chain connects TRBV27 to TRBJ2-1; 9 nucleotides align to TRBD2. From germline, CDR1 is MNHEY and CDR2 SMNVEV (reference sequence). This CDR3 is 14 amino acids long. The V and J ends lost 11 bases and 8 bases, in that order; junction bases with no gene match: 13. The CDR3 spells CALGAGGPIDEQFF. CDR3 in DNA: TGTGCCCTCGGGGCGGGAGGGCCAATCGATGAGCAGTTCTTC.

Only a few counts were recorded for this clonotype. The V gene is TRBV14, the J gene TRBJ2-5, with 10 nucleotides matching TRBD2. The CDR3 spans 17 residues. The ends lost 0 bases at V and 8 bases at J; junction bases unmatched: 12. The germline V gene encodes CDR1 SGHDN and CDR2 FVKESK. CDR3 nucleotide sequence: TGTGCCAGCAGCCAAGATCTAGCGGGGGTGTTAAAAGGTACCCAGTACTTC. This translates into CASSQDLAGVLKGTQYF.

This clonotype came up a few times. The chain links TRBV20-1 to TRBJ2-4; the match to TRBD2 covers 11 bases. Germline V gives CDR1 DFQATT, CDR2 SNEGSKA (reference sequence). With 2 bases clipped from V and 3 bases from J, the junction kept 6 bases outside the gene matches. The CDR3 covers 16 residues. This CDR3 reads CSARHSGGAGKNIQYF. The CDR3 DNA follows: TGCAGTGCTAGACATAGCGGGGGGGCCGGCAAAAACATTCAGTACTTC.

This clonotype was detected many times. This chain joins TRBV2 and TRBJ2-5; D remains unclear. Germline V lookup: CDR1 SNHLY, CDR2 FYNNEI. This CDR3 comprises 14 residues. Trimming left V 10 bases short and J 5 bases short, with 20 bases between. The CDR3 DNA sequence: TGTGCCACCACGACCTCGCCTCTCTCGGAGACCCAGTACTTC. This gives the protein CATTTSPLSETQYF.

The chain recombines TRBV24-1 with TRBJ2-1; D call uncertain. Deletions cut 1 base from V and 0 bases from J, with 18 bases between. The germline V gene encodes CDR1 KGHDR and CDR2 SFDVKD. The CDR3 is 19 residues long. In nucleotides, the CDR3 is TGTGCCACCAGTGATTTTGATATTGGCCCAGCGAGCTCCTACAATGAGCAGTTCTTC. Its translation is CATSDFDIGPASSYNEQFF.

In this sample, this clonotype turned up many times. The chain uses TRBV12-3 or TRBV12-4 and TRBJ2-3; D remains unclear. The length of the CDR3 is 13 residues. V was trimmed by 3 bases and J by 3 bases, leaving 7 bases between them. The CDR3 sequence is CASSFGMTDTQYF. The CDR3 DNA is TGTGCCAGCAGTTTTGGGATGACAGATACGCAGTATTTT.

This clonotype was recorded many times. The chain is built from TRBV7-8 and TRBJ2-7; D is perhaps TRBD2 (5 bases). The length of the CDR3 is 14 residues. Germline CDR1 is SGHVS and CDR2 is FQNEAQ. Trimming left V 2 bases short and J 4 bases short, with 12 bases between. CDR3 amino acids: CASSLRPPGYEQYV. CDR3 DNA: TGTGCCAGCAGCTTAAGACCCCCGGGGTACGAGCAGTACGTC.

The chain's CDR3 is CASSPTGGARFF. Written as DNA, the CDR3 is TGTGCCAGCAGCCCCACGGGTGGGGCCAGGTTCTTC. This chain joins TRBV12-3 or TRBV12-4 and TRBJ2-1; D is perhaps TRBD1 (5 bases). The CDR3 is made up of 12 amino acids. V was clipped by 6 bases and J by 15 bases, with 18 bases between them.

The table lists this clonotype with a few counts. The rearrangement links TRBV12-3 or TRBV12-4 to TRBJ2-2; 9 bases are shared with TRBD2. This CDR3 has 18 amino acids. V was pared by 4 bases and J by 0 bases, with 9 bases of the junction left unmatched. The CDR3 region has the DNA TGTGCCAGCAGTTCGTTTCGACTAGCGGAACCGAACACCGGGGAGCTGTTTTTT. It specifies CASSSFRLAEPNTGELFF.

The rearrangement joins TRBV7-9 to TRBJ2-2, with TRBD1 matching over 9 bases. Germline CDR1 is SEHNR and CDR2 is FQNEAQ (reference sequence). Unmatched junction bases numbered 8, after V lost 5 bases and J lost 4 bases. The CDR3 runs to 16 residues. Written as DNA, the CDR3 is TGTGCCAGCAGCCAGGGGGACAGGGTCCCCACCGGGGAGCTGTTTTTT. The encoded protein is CASSQGDRVPTGELFF.

This chain links TRBV7-8 with TRBJ2-3; D remains unclear. Germline lookup yields CDR1 SGHVS and CDR2 FQNEAQ. This CDR3 region has 16 residues. With 3 bases removed from V and 0 bases from J, the gap between germline ends came to 13 bases. The CDR3: CASSFGRYVSTDTQYF. For the CDR3, the DNA is TGTGCCAGCAGCTTTGGCAGATACGTTAGCACAGATACGCAGTATTTT.

This clonotype was detected a few times. The DNA for the CDR3 is TGTGCCAGTAACGACTGGAGAGGCTCCACCGGGGAGCTGTTTTTT. Its protein product is CASNDWRGSTGELFF. The chain joins TRBV19 to TRBJ2-2; D is unresolved. The CDR3 runs to 15 residues. V was clipped by 7 bases and J by 4 bases, with 16 bases between them. In germline, CDR1 is LNHDA, CDR2 SQIVND (reference sequence).